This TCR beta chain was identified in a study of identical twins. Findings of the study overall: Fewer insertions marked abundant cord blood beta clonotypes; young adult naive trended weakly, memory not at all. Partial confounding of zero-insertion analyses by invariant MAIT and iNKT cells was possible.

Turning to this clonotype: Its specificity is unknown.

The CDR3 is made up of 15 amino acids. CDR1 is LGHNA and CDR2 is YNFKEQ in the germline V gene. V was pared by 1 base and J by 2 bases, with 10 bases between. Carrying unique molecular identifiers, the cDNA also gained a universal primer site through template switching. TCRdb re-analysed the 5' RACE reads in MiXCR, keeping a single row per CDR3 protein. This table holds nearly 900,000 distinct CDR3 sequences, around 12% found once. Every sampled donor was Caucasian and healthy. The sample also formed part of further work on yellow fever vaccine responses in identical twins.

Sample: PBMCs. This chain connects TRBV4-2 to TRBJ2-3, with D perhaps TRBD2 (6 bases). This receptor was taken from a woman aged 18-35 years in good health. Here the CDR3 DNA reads TGTGCCAGCAGCCAAGGCGGCGGGGTCACAGATACGCAGTATTTT. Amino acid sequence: CASSQGGGVTDTQYF.